These 30 T cell receptor beta chains were all obtained from the same sample, sequenced in a study of cytomegalovirus exposure and HLA in healthy donors. The PCR had 60 Vbeta and 13 Jbeta primers. Measured with immunoSEQ multiplex PCR; TCRdb has only the in-frame clones, and not every one. The table records roughly 45,000 clones, roughly 60% of them present only once. Sequencing was done on a sample of PBMCs. These TCRs come from a human donor in good health.

This chain links TRBV11-2 with TRBJ1-3; 8 nucleotides agree with TRBD1. This CDR3 comprises 14 residues. J was trimmed by 3 bases and V by 6 bases; bases with no gene match: 4. Germline CDR1 SGHAT, CDR2 FQNNGV. The CDR3 coding sequence is TGTGCCAGCAGAGACAGGGGCGGTGGAAACACCATATATTTT. Residues: CASRDRGGGNTIYF.

This chain uses TRBV27 with TRBJ1-1, with TRBD1 as a possible D gene (5 bases). This CDR3 spans 13 amino acids. Trimming left V 2 bases short and J 11 bases short, with 15 bases between. In germline, CDR1 is MNHEY, CDR2 SMNVEV (reference sequence). The CDR3 region is CASSLALRGIAFF. The CDR3 region has the DNA TGTGCCAGCAGTTTAGCATTGCGGGGGATCGCTTTCTTT.

The V gene is TRBV21-1, the J gene TRBJ2-7; TRBD2, the table's D call, lacks a check against the DNA. TRBV21-1 is assigned pseudogene status. The CDR3 contains 15 residues. As DNA, the CDR3 is TGTGCCAGCAGCAAATGGGGGGGTGGAGGCTACGAGCAGTACTTC. Encoded protein: CASSKWGGGGYEQYF.

Written as DNA, the CDR3 is TGTGCCAGCAGCTCAGGACAGGGCTACACCTTC. Translated, it gives CASSSGQGYTF. The chain is built from TRBV7-9 and TRBJ1-2; D possibly corresponds to TRBD1 (6 bases). The V end lost 4 bases, the J end lost 8 bases, and 8 bases lay between the germline ends. The CDR3 is made up of 11 amino acids. Germline values: CDR1 SEHNR, CDR2 FQNEAQ (reference sequence).

The genes are TRBV11-2 and TRBJ1-6, with 8 bases lining up with TRBD1. CDR1 and CDR2 from the germline V gene are SGHAT and FQNNGV. V lost 5 bases to trimming and J lost 2 bases; unmatched junction nucleotides: 11. The CDR3 is 18 amino acids. The chain's CDR3 is CASSTRQGSRTYNSPLHF. In DNA form, the CDR3 reads TGTGCCAGCAGCACTCGACAGGGGAGCCGTACCTATAATTCACCCCTCCACTTT.

This chain joins TRBV6-5 and TRBJ1-2; 9 positions agree with TRBD1. The trim removed 6 bases at V and 4 bases at J, leaving 3 bases unmatched. This CDR3 contains 13 residues. Germline V gene data show CDR1 as MNHEY and CDR2 as SVGAGI. CDR3 protein: CASSGQGFYGYTF. CDR3 coding DNA: TGTGCCAGCAGCGGACAGGGGTTCTATGGCTACACCTTC.

The genes are TRBV2 and TRBJ2-7, with 10 bases matching TRBD1. The CDR3 has 15 amino acids. From germline, CDR1 is SNHLY and CDR2 FYNNEI. Germline trimming cut 4 bases from V and 3 bases from J; bases unmatched to any gene: 6. In DNA, the CDR3 is TGTGCCAGCAGTGGACAGGGGGCAATCAGCTACGAGCAGTACTTC. Its protein is CASSGQGAISYEQYF.

The chain carries TRBV6-1 and TRBJ2-2, with D perhaps matching TRBD2 (5 bases). The V end was cut by 4 bases, the J end by 6 bases, with 9 bases between. Germline V gene lookup returns CDR1 MNHNS and CDR2 SASEGT. This CDR3 has 13 residues. For the CDR3, the DNA is TGTGCCAGCAGTGTTCGGGGTCCCGGGGAGCTGTTTTTT. Translation: CASSVRGPGELFF.

V gene TRBV7-2 combines with J gene TRBJ1-1; tentative D call: TRBD1 (6 bases). The CDR3 consists of 13 residues. Trimming took 3 bases from V and 4 from J, leaving 9 bases between them. Germline V CDR1 and CDR2: SGHTA, FQGNSA. The CDR3 region has the DNA TGTGCCAGCAGCTTTACAGGGAGCACTGAAGCTTTCTTT. Translating it yields CASSFTGSTEAFF.

Concerning this clone: This sample also contains other DNA sequences that code for the same CDR3. The chain recombines TRBV7-9 with TRBJ1-1, with TRBD1 as a possible D gene (6 bases). From germline, CDR1 is SEHNR and CDR2 FQNEAQ (reference sequence). Trimming cost V 2 bases and J 0 bases, with 10 bases left between them. The CDR3 length is 15 residues. CDR3 sequence reads: CASSLLGQMNTEAFF. The CDR3 DNA follows: TGTGCCAGCAGCTTATTGGGACAAATGAACACTGAAGCTTTCTTT.

The rearrangement links TRBV2 to TRBJ1-4; the D gene is possibly TRBD1 (5 bases). The CDR3 has 16 amino acids. V dropped 3 bases and J dropped 2 bases, with 13 bases sitting between them. Per germline, CDR1 SNHLY and CDR2 FYNNEI. CDR3 region: CASSDPPGSTNEKLFF. As DNA, the CDR3 is TGTGCCAGCAGTGATCCACCAGGGTCTACTAATGAAAAACTGTTTTTT.

V and J are TRBV28 and TRBJ2-3, with D maybe TRBD2 (6 bases). The CDR3 covers 15 residues. In germline, CDR1 is MDHEN, CDR2 SYDVKM. The V and J ends lost 6 bases and 4 bases respectively, with 17 bases between them. The CDR3 loop is CASSPRGSTADTQYF. The CDR3 DNA reads as TGTGCCAGCAGCCCGCGGGGTTCCACCGCAGATACGCAGTATTTT.

This rearrangement joins TRBV5-3 to TRBJ2-2; D possibly corresponds to TRBD1 (6 bases). TRBV5-3 qualifies as an ORF whose function is uncertain. With 4 bases removed from V and 7 bases from J, the gap between germline ends came to 23 bases. CDR3 length equals 17 residues. The CDR3 sequence is CARSTTGRPMKGGELFF. In nucleotides, the CDR3 is TGTGCCAGAAGCACAACAGGGCGCCCTATGAAGGGCGGGGAGCTGTTTTTT.

This clone was recorded a few times. This CDR3 is missing its conserved last phenylalanine or tryptophan, likely due to a read error. The DNA is left out, because the CDR3 cannot be placed on it with certainty; the CDR3 is given as TCRdb lists it. The chain couples TRBV5-1 to TRBJ2-7; the table's D call, TRBD2, has no DNA check behind it. From germline, CDR1 is SGHRS and CDR2 YFSETQ. Inclusive of both ends, the CDR3 amounts to 11 amino acids. The CDR3 sequence: CASSFPGTLPL.

The chain carries TRBV5-1 and TRBJ1-2, with TRBD1 matching over 7 bases. J lost 2 bases, V lost 0 bases, and 1 base had no gene match. The germline V gene has CDR1 SGHRS and CDR2 YFSETQ. This CDR3 spans 14 amino acids. CDR3 sequence reads: CASSLVGQNYGYTF. CDR3 bases: TGCGCCAGCAGCTTGGTGGGACAGAACTATGGCTACACCTTC.

This clone was picked up a small number of times. This rearrangement joins TRBV2 to TRBJ1-2; D uncertain. The CDR3 consists of 14 residues. V shed 6 bases and J shed 0 bases, with 11 bases lying between them. From germline, CDR1 is SNHLY and CDR2 FYNNEI. CDR3 DNA: TGTGCCAGCAGCGTGCGGGAGACTAACTATGGCTACACCTTC. This translates into CASSVRETNYGYTF.

J is TRBJ1-6 and V is TRBV7-2, with a tentative D call TRBD1 (6 bases). The V gene lost 5 bases and the J gene lost 5 bases, with 22 bases spanning the gap. The CDR3 runs 18 residues. Germline CDR1 is SGHTA and CDR2 is FQGNSA. This CDR3 reads CASSPPDSIYLDNSPLHF. For the CDR3, the DNA is TGTGCCAGCAGCCCCCCGGACAGTATCTATTTGGATAATTCACCCCTCCACTTT.

V usage is TRBV7-3 and J usage is TRBJ1-1; TRBD1 agrees at 11 bases. The junction had 0 bases not matched to a gene; V was cut back by 8 bases and J by 7 bases. Germline CDR1 reads SGHTA; CDR2 reads FQGTGA. The CDR3 totals 11 residues. The DNA of the CDR3 is TGTGCCAGCGGGACAGGGGGTGAAGCTTTCTTT. It encodes CASGTGGEAFF.

V and J are TRBV6-6 and TRBJ2-1; tentative D call: TRBD2 (5 bases). The CDR3 totals 12 residues. V lost 6 bases and J 7 bases, leaving 10 bases between the germline ends. Germline lookup yields CDR1 MNHNY and CDR2 SVGAGI (reference sequence). DNA of the CDR3: TGTGCCAGCAGCGGCGGGCTAAATGAGCAGTTCTTC. It is translated as CASSGGLNEQFF.

This chain connects TRBV5-1 to TRBJ1-4, with D perhaps matching TRBD1 (6 bases). Germline CDR1 SGHRS, CDR2 YFSETQ. The V and J ends lost 4 bases and 10 bases respectively, with 23 bases between them. The CDR3 loop spans 16 amino acids. The CDR3 sequence: CASSQGDKRDVGKLFF. CDR3 DNA sequence: TGCGCCAGCAGCCAAGGGGACAAGCGGGACGTTGGAAAACTGTTTTTT.

V gene TRBV5-1 combines with J gene TRBJ1-4; perhaps TRBD1 as D (5 bases). The germline V and J ends were trimmed by 4 bases and 0 bases, with 10 bases remaining between them. The CDR3 runs 15 residues. Germline CDR1 SGHRS, CDR2 YFSETQ. DNA for the CDR3: TGCGCCAGCAGCCCCGACAGCGCAACTAATGAAAAACTGTTTTTT. It codes for CASSPDSATNEKLFF.

This clone was seen a handful of times. The CDR3 nucleotides are TGCGCCAGCAGCCCGATACTACAGGGTGGCAATGAGCAGTTCTTC. Amino acid sequence: CASSPILQGGNEQFF. V and J are TRBV4-3 and TRBJ2-1; maybe TRBD1 (6 bases). Germline V gene sequence: CDR1 LGHNA, CDR2 YSLEER. V dropped 4 bases and J dropped 6 bases, with 16 bases sitting between them. The CDR3 runs 15 residues.

This clone showed up just once. This chain joins TRBV10-3 and TRBJ1-2; D gene uncertain. Germline V gene data show CDR1 as ENHRY and CDR2 as SYGVKD. The CDR3 is made up of 15 amino acids. V was cut by 0 bases and J by 2 bases, with 10 bases left in between. The CDR3 sequence is CAISESAGINYGYTF. The CDR3 DNA is TGTGCCATCAGTGAGTCAGCGGGAATCAACTATGGCTACACCTTC.

V is TRBV7-9 and J is TRBJ1-1, with 9 bases matching TRBD1. The junction had 5 bases not matched to a gene; V was cut back by 5 bases and J by 4 bases. The CDR3 runs 14 residues. Germline V CDR1 and CDR2: SEHNR, FQNEAQ (reference sequence). CDR3 in amino acids: CASSESGQGTEAFF. In DNA, the CDR3 is TGTGCCAGCAGCGAATCGGGACAGGGCACTGAAGCTTTCTTT.

The chain links TRBV7-2 to TRBJ2-3; no clear D gene. CDR3 length: 16 amino acids. Trimming pared 0 bases from V and 1 base from J, leaving 11 bases between. The germline V gene encodes CDR1 SGHTA and CDR2 FQGNSA. This CDR3 reads CASSLAATRGTDTQYF. The CDR3 DNA reads TGTGCCAGCAGCTTAGCAGCTACCCGGGGCACAGATACGCAGTATTTT.

The chain couples TRBV11-2 to TRBJ2-3; D is perhaps TRBD2 (5 bases). Trimming removed 1 base from V and 6 bases from J, with 8 bases in between. Germline loops: CDR1 SGHAT, CDR2 FQNNGV. CDR3 length equals 13 residues. This CDR3 reads CASSLGSGDTQYF. The CDR3 DNA reads as TGTGCCAGCAGCTTAGGGTCGGGGGATACGCAGTATTTT.

This clone was observed once. CDR3 in amino acids: CASSVGPVEETQYF. CDR3 sequence (DNA): TGTGCCAGCAGCGTAGGCCCGGTGGAAGAGACCCAGTACTTC. This rearrangement joins TRBV9 to TRBJ2-5, with D uncertain. This CDR3 is 14 amino acids long. Germline V gene sequence: CDR1 SGDLS, CDR2 YYNGEE. With 0 bases removed from V and 3 bases from J, the gap between germline ends came to 9 bases.

The rearrangement uses TRBV13 and TRBJ1-1; weak D call: TRBD1 (5 bases). Germline CDR1 reads PRHDT; CDR2 reads FYEKMQ (reference sequence). This CDR3 has 15 amino acids. Trimming left V 5 bases short and J 3 bases short, with 16 bases between. This CDR3 is CASSPDGGGDTEAFF. The DNA for the CDR3 is TGTGCCAGCAGCCCCGATGGTGGAGGGGACACTGAAGCTTTCTTT.

The chain carries TRBV6-1 and TRBJ1-5, with no clear D. There are 15 residues in the CDR3. The V end lost 0 bases, the J end lost 6 bases, and 12 bases lay between the germline ends. Germline lookup yields CDR1 MNHNS and CDR2 SASEGT. CDR3 loop: CASSEAGGSGQPQHF. The CDR3 nucleotides are TGTGCCAGCAGTGAAGCGGGAGGGAGCGGTCAGCCCCAGCATTTT.

The chain couples TRBV18 to TRBJ2-5; D is ambiguous. Trimming pared 0 bases from V and 5 bases from J, leaving 13 bases between. Germline V CDR1 and CDR2: KGHSH, LQKENI. This CDR3 comprises 15 residues. The CDR3 sequence: CASSPPRSGLETQYF. For the CDR3, the DNA is TGTGCCAGCTCACCACCCCGGAGTGGGTTGGAGACCCAGTACTTC.